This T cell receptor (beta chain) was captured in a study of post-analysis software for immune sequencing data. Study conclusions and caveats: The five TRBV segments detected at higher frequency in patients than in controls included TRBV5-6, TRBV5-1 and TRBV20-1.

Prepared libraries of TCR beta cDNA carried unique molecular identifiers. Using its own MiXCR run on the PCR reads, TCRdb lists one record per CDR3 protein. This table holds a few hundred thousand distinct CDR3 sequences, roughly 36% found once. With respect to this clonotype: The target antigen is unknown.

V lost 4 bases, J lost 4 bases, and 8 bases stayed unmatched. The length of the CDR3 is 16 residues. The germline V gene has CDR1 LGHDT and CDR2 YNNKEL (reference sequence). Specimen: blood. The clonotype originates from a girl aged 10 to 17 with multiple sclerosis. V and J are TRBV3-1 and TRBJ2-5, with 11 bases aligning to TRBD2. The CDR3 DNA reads TGTGCCAGCAGCCGGAGTAGCGGGGGGGCTGGAGAGACCCAGTACTTC. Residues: CASSRSSGGAGETQYF.